Shown below are 8 T cell receptor beta chains from a single sample sequenced in a study of PD-1 blockade in classical Hodgkin lymphoma. Method: immunoSEQ multiplex PCR; TCRdb's copy keeps in-frame clones and lacks some. The data hold around 25,000 clones, with 60% to 80% observed a single time. The time point denotes: cycle 4 day 1 (C4D1), after 5 to 7 weeks of nivolumab. All patients relapsed after autologous stem cell transplantation, and brentuximab vedotin exposure varied. Source: peripheral blood mononuclear cells (PBMCs), taken before the fourth cycle of nivolumab. The source is a human donor with classical Hodgkin lymphoma.

This chain connects TRBV5-8 to TRBJ2-3; 7 nucleotides agree with TRBD2. This CDR3 comprises 16 residues. V trimming: 4 bases; J trimming: 2 bases; junction bases outside the gene matches: 10. Germline values: CDR1 SGHTS, CDR2 YDEGEE. CDR3 DNA: TGTGCCAGCAGCCGACGCGGGGGACTCAACACAGATACGCAGTATTTT. It translates to CASSRRGGLNTDTQYF.

The chain joins TRBV7-8 to TRBJ2-2; 10 positions match TRBD2. In germline, CDR1 is SGHVS, CDR2 FQNEAQ. This CDR3 is 15 amino acids long. V trimming: 6 bases; J trimming: 4 bases; junction bases outside the gene matches: 5. DNA of the CDR3: TGTGCCAGCAGGAGGACTAGCGGAGTCACCGGGGAGCTGTTTTTT. This codes for CASRRTSGVTGELFF.

The chain recombines TRBV6-5 with TRBJ1-1; 7 positions agree with TRBD1. Germline V CDR1 and CDR2: MNHEY, SVGAGI. CDR3 length: 15 amino acids. Unmatched junction bases numbered 7, after V lost 5 bases and J lost 1 base. The CDR3 here is CASSKPGTANTEAFF. DNA for the CDR3: TGTGCCAGCAGTAAACCAGGGACAGCGAACACTGAAGCTTTCTTT.

The chain joins TRBV5-1 to TRBJ2-7, with 8 bases aligning to TRBD1. This CDR3 has 15 amino acids. In germline, CDR1 is SGHRS, CDR2 YFSETQ. V was pared by 4 bases and J by 2 bases, with 8 bases of the junction left unmatched. This CDR3 is CASSPSTDRAYEQYF. The CDR3 nucleotides read TGCGCCAGCAGCCCTTCTACGGACAGGGCCTACGAGCAGTACTTC.

This clone turned up a few times. This chain links TRBV18 with TRBJ1-4; 7 positions match TRBD1. The CDR3 has 19 amino acids. Germline CDR1 and CDR2: KGHSH and LQKENI. V lost 4 bases to trimming and J lost 0 bases; unmatched junction nucleotides: 14. The CDR3 region has the DNA TGTGCCAGCTCACTAGTGTCAGGGGGAGATCCTTCAACTAATGAAAAACTGTTTTTT. Protein sequence: CASSLVSGGDPSTNEKLFF.

The chain combines TRBV9 with TRBJ2-3; 8 nucleotides agree with TRBD2. Trimming cost V 0 bases and J 7 bases; bases outside gene matches: 7. The length of the CDR3 is 15 residues. Germline values: CDR1 SGDLS, CDR2 YYNGEE. The CDR3 spells CASSVGPGGPNTQYF. In DNA, the CDR3 is TGTGCCAGCAGCGTAGGGCCGGGAGGGCCGAATACGCAGTATTTT.

The rearrangement uses TRBV11-2 and TRBJ2-2, with TRBD1 matching over 9 bases. The ends lost 0 bases at V and 4 bases at J; junction bases unmatched: 3. The germline V gene encodes CDR1 SGHAT and CDR2 FQNNGV. This CDR3 has 16 residues. The CDR3 region has the DNA TGTGCCAGCAGCTTAGATCGGGACAGGGTCACCGGGGAGCTGTTTTTT. This codes for CASSLDRDRVTGELFF.

The chain employs TRBV4-3 and TRBJ2-3; TRBD1 is a possible D gene (5 bases). CDR1 is LGHNA and CDR2 is YSLEER in the germline V gene. The CDR3 has 15 amino acids. V lost 3 bases and J lost 2, with 12 bases in between. The CDR3 loop is CASSHGHLYTDTQYF. The CDR3 DNA follows: TGCGCCAGCAGCCACGGACACCTCTACACAGATACGCAGTATTTT.